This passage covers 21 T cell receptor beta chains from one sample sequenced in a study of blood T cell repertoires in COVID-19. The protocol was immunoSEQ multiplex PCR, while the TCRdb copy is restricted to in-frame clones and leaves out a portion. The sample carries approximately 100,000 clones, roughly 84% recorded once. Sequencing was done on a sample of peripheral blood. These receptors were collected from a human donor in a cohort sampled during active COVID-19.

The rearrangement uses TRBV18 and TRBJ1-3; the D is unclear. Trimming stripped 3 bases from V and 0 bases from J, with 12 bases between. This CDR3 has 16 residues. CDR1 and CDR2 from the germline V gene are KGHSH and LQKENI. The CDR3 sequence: CASSPDWASSGNTIYF. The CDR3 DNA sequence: TGTGCCAGCTCACCTGATTGGGCCAGCTCTGGAAACACCATATATTTT.

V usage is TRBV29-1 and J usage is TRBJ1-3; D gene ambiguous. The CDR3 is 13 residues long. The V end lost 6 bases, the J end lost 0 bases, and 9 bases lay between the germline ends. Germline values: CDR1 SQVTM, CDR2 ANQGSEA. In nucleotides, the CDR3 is TGCAGCGTCGGCGGCCTCTCTGGAAACACCATATATTTT. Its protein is CSVGGLSGNTIYF. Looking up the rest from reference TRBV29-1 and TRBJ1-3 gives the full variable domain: SAVISQKPSRDICQRGTSLTIQCQVDSQVTMMFWYRQQPGQSLTLIATANQGSEATYESGFVIDKFPISRPNLTFSTLTVSNMSPEDSSIYLCSVGGLSGNTIYFGEGSWLTVV.

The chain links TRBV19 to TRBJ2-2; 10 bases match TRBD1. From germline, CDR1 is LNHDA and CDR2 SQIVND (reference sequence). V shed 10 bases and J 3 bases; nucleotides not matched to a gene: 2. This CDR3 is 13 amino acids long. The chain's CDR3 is CATTGGYTGELFF. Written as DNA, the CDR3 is TGTGCCACGACAGGGGGCTACACCGGGGAGCTGTTTTTT.

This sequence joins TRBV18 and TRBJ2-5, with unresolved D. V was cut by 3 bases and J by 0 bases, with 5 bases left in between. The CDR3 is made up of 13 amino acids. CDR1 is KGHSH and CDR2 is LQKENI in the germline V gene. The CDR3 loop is CASSPLYQETQYF. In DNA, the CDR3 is TGTGCCAGCTCACCCTTGTACCAAGAGACCCAGTACTTC.

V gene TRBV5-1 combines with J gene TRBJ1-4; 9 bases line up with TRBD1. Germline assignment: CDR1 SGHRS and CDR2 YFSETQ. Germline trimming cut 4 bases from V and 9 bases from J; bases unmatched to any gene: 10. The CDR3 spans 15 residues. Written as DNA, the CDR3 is TGCGCCAGCAGCCCTTCTTGGACAGGGGCAAAAAAACTGTTTTTT. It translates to CASSPSWTGAKKLFF.

The CDR3 DNA follows: TGTGCCAGTAGTACCACGGAGGTAACCACTGAAGCTTTCTTT. Translated, it gives CASSTTEVTTEAFF. The chain joins TRBV19 to TRBJ1-1; D unclear. This CDR3 has 14 amino acids. Germline values: CDR1 LNHDA, CDR2 SQIVND (reference sequence). V was clipped by 4 bases and J by 4 bases, with 13 bases between them.

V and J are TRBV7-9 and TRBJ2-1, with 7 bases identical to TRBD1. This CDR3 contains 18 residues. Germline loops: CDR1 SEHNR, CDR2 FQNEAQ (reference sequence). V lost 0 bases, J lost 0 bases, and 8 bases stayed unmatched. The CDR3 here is CASSLATPDRSSYNEQFF. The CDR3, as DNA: TGTGCCAGCAGCTTAGCCACCCCGGACAGGAGCTCCTACAATGAGCAGTTCTTC.

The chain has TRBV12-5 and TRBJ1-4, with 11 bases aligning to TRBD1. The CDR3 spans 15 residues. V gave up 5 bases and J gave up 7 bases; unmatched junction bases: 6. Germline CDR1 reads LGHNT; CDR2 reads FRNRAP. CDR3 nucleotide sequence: TGTGCTAGTGGTACAGGGACAGGGGGTGGTGAAAAACTGTTTTTT. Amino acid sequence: CASGTGTGGGEKLFF.

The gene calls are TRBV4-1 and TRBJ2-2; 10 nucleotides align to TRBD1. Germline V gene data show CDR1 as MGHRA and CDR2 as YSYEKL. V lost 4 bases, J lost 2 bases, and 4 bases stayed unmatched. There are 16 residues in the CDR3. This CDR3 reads CASSLLTGGNTGELFF. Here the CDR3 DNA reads TGCGCCAGCAGCCTCTTGACAGGGGGCAACACCGGGGAGCTGTTTTTT.

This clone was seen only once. The CDR3 loop is CASTSRTRTDTQYF. DNA of the CDR3: TGTGCCAGCACTTCTCGGACTAGGACAGATACGCAGTATTTT. The chain has TRBV28 and TRBJ2-3, with 7 bases that match TRBD2. Germline V gives CDR1 MDHEN, CDR2 SYDVKM. After removal of 7 bases from V and 3 bases from J, the junction contained 7 bases not matched to a gene. The CDR3 loop spans 14 amino acids.

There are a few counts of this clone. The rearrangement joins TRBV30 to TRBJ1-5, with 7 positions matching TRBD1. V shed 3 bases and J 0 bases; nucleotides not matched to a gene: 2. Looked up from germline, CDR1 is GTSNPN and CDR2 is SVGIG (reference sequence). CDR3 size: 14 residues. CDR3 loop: CAWSRDSSNQPQHF. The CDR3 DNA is TGTGCCTGGAGCCGGGACAGTAGCAATCAGCCCCAGCATTTT.

CDR3 region: CASSGGSSYNSPLHF. As DNA, the CDR3 is TGTGCCAGCAGCGGGGGGAGCTCCTATAATTCACCCCTCCACTTT. This rearrangement joins TRBV6-2 or TRBV6-3 to TRBJ1-6; the D gene is possibly TRBD1 (5 bases). CDR3 length: 15 residues. Germline loops: CDR1 MNHEY, CDR2 SVGEGT. The V end was cut by 6 bases, the J end by 0 bases, with 9 bases between.

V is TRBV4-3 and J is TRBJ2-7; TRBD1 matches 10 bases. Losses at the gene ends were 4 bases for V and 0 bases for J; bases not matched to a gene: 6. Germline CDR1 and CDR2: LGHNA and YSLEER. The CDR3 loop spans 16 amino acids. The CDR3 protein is CASSRKGQGGSYEQYF. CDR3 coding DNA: TGCGCCAGCAGCCGGAAAGGACAGGGGGGCTCCTACGAGCAGTACTTC.

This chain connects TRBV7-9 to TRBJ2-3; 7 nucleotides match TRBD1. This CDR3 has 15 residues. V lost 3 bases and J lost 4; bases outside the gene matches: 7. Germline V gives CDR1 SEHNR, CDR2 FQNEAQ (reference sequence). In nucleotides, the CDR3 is TGTGCCAGCAGCTTTCCCGGACAGGCCCCAGATACGCAGTATTTT. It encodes CASSFPGQAPDTQYF.

The CDR3, as DNA: TGTGCCAGCAGTCCCGTTCGGGGGTCCGAGCAGTACTTC. Translated: CASSPVRGSEQYF. The chain combines TRBV12-3 or TRBV12-4 with TRBJ2-7, with D possibly matching TRBD2 (6 bases). V gave up 5 bases and J gave up 6 bases, with 14 bases separating them. The CDR3 extends over 13 amino acids.

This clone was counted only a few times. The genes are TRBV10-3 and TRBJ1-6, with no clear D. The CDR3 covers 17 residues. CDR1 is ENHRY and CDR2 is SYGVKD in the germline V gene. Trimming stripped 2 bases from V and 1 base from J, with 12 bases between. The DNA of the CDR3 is TGTGCCATCAGTGAGAGGCCTCCGGGATCCTATAATTCACCCCTCCACTTT. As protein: CAISERPPGSYNSPLHF.

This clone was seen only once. The CDR3 spells CASSYSDRRNSPLHF. Written as DNA, the CDR3 is TGTGCCAGCAGTTACTCGGACAGGAGAAATTCACCCCTCCACTTT. The chain has TRBV6-2 or TRBV6-3 and TRBJ1-6; TRBD1 matches 7 bases. Germline CDR1 MNHEY, CDR2 SVGEGT. The V and J ends lost 0 bases and 7 bases, in that order; junction bases with no gene match: 3. The CDR3 runs to 15 residues.

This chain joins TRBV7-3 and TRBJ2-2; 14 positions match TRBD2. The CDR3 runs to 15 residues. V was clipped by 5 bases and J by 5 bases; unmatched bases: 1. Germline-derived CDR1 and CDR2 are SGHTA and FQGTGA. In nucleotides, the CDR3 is TGTGCCAGCAGCCGGACTAGCGGGAGGACCGGGGAGCTGTTTTTT. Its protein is CASSRTSGRTGELFF. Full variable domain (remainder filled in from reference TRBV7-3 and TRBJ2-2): GAGVSQTPSNKVTEKGKYVELRCDPISGHTALYWYRQSLGQGPEFLIYFQGTGAADDSGLPNDRFFAVRPEGSVSTLKIQRTERGDSAVYLCASSRTSGRTGELFFGEGSRLTVL.

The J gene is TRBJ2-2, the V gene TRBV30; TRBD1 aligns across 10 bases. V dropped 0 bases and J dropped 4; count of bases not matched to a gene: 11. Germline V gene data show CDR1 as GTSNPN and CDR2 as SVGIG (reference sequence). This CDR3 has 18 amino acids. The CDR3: CAWSVLWDRGHTTGELFF. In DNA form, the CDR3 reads TGTGCCTGGAGTGTACTATGGGACAGGGGACACACCACCGGGGAGCTGTTTTTT.

The CDR3 region has the DNA TGTGCCAGCAGACGGACAGGGTTCACAGATACGCAGTATTTT. This translates into CASRRTGFTDTQYF. The J gene is TRBJ2-3, the V gene TRBV7-8; the match to TRBD1 covers 8 bases. Germline V gives CDR1 SGHVS, CDR2 FQNEAQ. The ends lost 6 bases at V and 2 bases at J; junction bases unmatched: 4. This CDR3 has 14 residues.

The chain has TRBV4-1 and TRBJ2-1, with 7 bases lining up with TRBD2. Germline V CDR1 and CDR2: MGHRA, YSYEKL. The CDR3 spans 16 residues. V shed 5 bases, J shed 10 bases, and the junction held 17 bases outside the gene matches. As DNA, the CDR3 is TGCGCCAGCAGCTACCAGAGAGGACTAGGGTTGGAGGAGCAGTTCTTC. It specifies CASSYQRGLGLEEQFF.